The rows below give T cell receptor beta chains drawn from one sample of a study of T cell responses to AZD1222 COVID-19 vaccine. Sequencing was performed with immunoSEQ multiplex PCR; in TCRdb, only in-frame clones are kept and a portion is missing. The sample lists some 120,000 clones, just under 95% seen once, with under 7.5% in the top ten. The sample here was peripheral blood, taken on day 0 of AZD1222 vaccination. Receptors were obtained from an adult in good health. Both conserved end residues are part of each CDR3. D genes are given only for firm matches. Clone size appears in some rows only: once, few, many, or a class for an expanded clone.

CDR3 protein	CDR3 DNA	CDR3 length	J gene	clone size	V gene	D gene
CASSSLPGFQETQYF	TGTGCCAGCAGCTCCCTACCGGGATTTCAAGAGACCCAGTACTTC	15	TRBJ2-5	NA	TRBV5-4	NA
CASSLDLRDGKTWETQYF	TGTGCCAGCAGCTTAGACCTCCGGGACGGAAAAACGTGGGAGACCCAGTACTTC	18	TRBJ2-5	NA	TRBV7-8	NA
CASSQTLAGGMNEQFF	TGTGCCAGCAGTCAAACTCTAGCGGGAGGGATGAATGAGCAGTTCTTC	16	TRBJ2-1	NA	TRBV2	TRBD2
CASSLPLAVPGANVLTF	TGTGCCAGCAGCTTACCGCTAGCGGTGCCTGGGGCCAACGTCCTGACTTTC	17	TRBJ2-6	NA	TRBV7-6	TRBD2
CASSPIRGRNTEAFF	TGTGCCAGCAGCCCCATCAGGGGGCGGAACACTGAAGCTTTCTTT	15	TRBJ1-1	NA	TRBV11-2	TRBD1
CASSWGGQSNEKLFF	TGTGCCAGTTCCTGGGGTGGGCAGTCTAATGAAAAACTGTTTTTT	15	TRBJ1-4	NA	TRBV19	NA
CASSVAEVGEQYF	TGTGCCAGCAGCGTGGCAGAGGTAGGCGAGCAGTACTTC	13	TRBJ2-7	once	TRBV9	NA
CASSKPAGANVLTF	TGTGCCAGCAGTAAACCAGCTGGGGCCAACGTCCTGACTTTC	14	TRBJ2-6	NA	TRBV28	NA
CASSLGQAGYQPQHF	TGTGCCAGTAGTTTGGGACAGGCGGGGTATCAGCCCCAGCATTTT	15	TRBJ1-5	NA	TRBV19	TRBD1
CASSVGRGFVNTEAFF	TGTGCCAGCAGCGTAGGTAGGGGTTTCGTGAACACTGAAGCTTTCTTT	16	TRBJ1-1	NA	TRBV9	NA
CAWTGTVNTEAFF	TGTGCCTGGACCGGGACAGTCAACACTGAAGCTTTCTTT	13	TRBJ1-1	NA	TRBV30	TRBD1